What follows are 13 T cell receptor beta chains derived from one specimen sequenced in a study. TCRdb analysed the RT-PCR reads with MiXCR anew, one entry per CDR3 protein. The sample lists about 680,000 distinct CDR3 sequences; 11% to 15% were seen once. Input material: memory CD4+ T cells from blood. The receptors shown here come from a female donor in good health, serving as a healthy control.

This clonotype has only a few counts. The chain has TRBV11-2 and TRBJ2-7; D may match TRBD1 or TRBD2 (7 bases each). Trimming cost V 4 bases and J 12 bases, with 16 bases left between them. The V gene's germline CDR1 is SGHAT and CDR2 FQNNGV. The CDR3 sequence is 12 residues long. The CDR3 protein is CASSSGGGHWYF. The CDR3 nucleotides are TGTGCCAGCAGCTCAGGGGGGGGACACTGGTACTTC. The full variable domain, rest sourced from reference TRBV11-2 and TRBJ2-7, is EAGVAQSPRYKIIEKRQSVAFWCNPISGHATLYWYQQILGQGPKLLIQFQNNGVVDDSQLPKDRFSAERLKGVDSTLKIQPAKLEDSAVYLCASSSGGGHWYFGPGTRLTVT.

This clonotype has only a few counts. The V call is TRBV5-1, the J call TRBJ1-1; TRBD1 matches at 11 bases. The CDR3 contains 16 residues. V gave up 3 bases and J gave up 1 base; unmatched junction bases: 5. Looked up from germline, CDR1 is SGHRS and CDR2 is YFSETQ. The CDR3 bases are TGCGCCAGCAGCTACGGACAGGGGGCGCGGAACACTGAAGCTTTCTTT. This encodes CASSYGQGARNTEAFF.

A few counts support this clonotype. The chain links TRBV4-2 to TRBJ2-3; 9 positions match TRBD2. In germline, CDR1 is LGHNA, CDR2 YNFKEQ. The V segment lost 0 bases and the J segment 3 bases; nucleotides outside the gene matches: 13. CDR3 size: 19 residues. DNA for the CDR3: TGTGCCAGCAGCCAAGATCCCGGGCGTAGACTAGCGGTTACAGATACGCAGTATTTT. This codes for CASSQDPGRRLAVTDTQYF.

The table lists this clonotype with a few counts. The chain links TRBV5-6 to TRBJ1-5, with D possibly being TRBD1 (6 bases). The CDR3 is made up of 15 amino acids. Trimming removed 4 bases from V and 7 bases from J, with 18 bases in between. Germline loops: CDR1 SGHDT, CDR2 YYEEEE. The CDR3 DNA sequence: TGTGCCAGCAGCAAGATGTACGGGGGGCAACAGCCCCAGCATTTT. It yields the protein CASSKMYGGQQPQHF.

This clonotype was detected a few times. V usage is TRBV9 and J usage is TRBJ2-3; no firm D call. Germline assignment: CDR1 SGDLS and CDR2 YYNGEE. V lost 4 bases and J 0 bases, leaving 12 bases between the germline ends. The CDR3 loop spans 15 amino acids. In nucleotides, the CDR3 is TGTGCCAGCAGCCTACAAGGGCTTAGCACAGATACGCAGTATTTT. Its protein is CASSLQGLSTDTQYF. Full variable domain (outside the CDR3, taken from reference TRBV9 and TRBJ2-3): DSGVTQTPKHLITATGQRVTLRCSPRSGDLSVYWYQQSLDQGLQFLIQYYNGEERAKGNILERFSAQQFPDLHSELNLSSLELGDSALYFCASSLQGLSTDTQYFGPGTRLTVL.

This clonotype has just a few counts. The V gene is TRBV20-1, the J gene TRBJ2-1, with D tentatively TRBD2 (6 bases). V was clipped by 8 bases and J by 4 bases, with 12 bases between them. The CDR3 has 12 residues. In germline, CDR1 is DFQATT, CDR2 SNEGSKA (reference sequence). CDR3: CSPGGTYNEQFF. The CDR3, as DNA: TGCAGTCCCGGTGGGACTTACAATGAGCAGTTCTTC.

This clonotype was counted at least ten times. The chain uses TRBV9 and TRBJ2-3, with D possibly matching TRBD1 (5 bases). The CDR3 has 13 residues. V dropped 4 bases and J dropped 4 bases, with 10 bases sitting between them. Germline V CDR1 and CDR2: SGDLS, YYNGEE. The CDR3: CASSTQVPDTQYF. DNA for the CDR3: TGTGCCAGCAGCACACAGGTCCCAGATACGCAGTATTTT.

This clonotype was counted only a few times. The chain joins TRBV28 to TRBJ2-1, with TRBD2 matching over 7 bases. With 5 bases clipped from V and 0 bases from J, the junction kept 19 bases outside the gene matches. Germline V lookup: CDR1 MDHEN, CDR2 SYDVKM. This CDR3 is built from 20 residues. This chain's CDR3 is CASSRAASGGVGSSYNEQFF. In DNA, the CDR3 is TGTGCCAGCAGTCGAGCGGCTAGCGGAGGAGTCGGAAGCTCCTACAATGAGCAGTTCTTC.

This clonotype showed up many times. The V call is TRBV20-1, the J call TRBJ2-3; D gene uncertain. V was trimmed by 0 bases and J by 6 bases, leaving 10 bases between them. Germline V gene sequence: CDR1 DFQATT, CDR2 SNEGSKA (reference sequence). The CDR3 is made up of 13 amino acids. Here the CDR3 reads CSARDSGGDTQYF. The CDR3 bases are TGCAGTGCTAGAGATTCGGGTGGTGATACGCAGTATTTT.

This clonotype was picked up a small number of times. The rearrangement links TRBV7-8 to TRBJ2-7, with 11 bases fitting TRBD1. Germline V lookup: CDR1 SGHVS, CDR2 FQNEAQ. Trimming removed 1 base from V and 3 bases from J; junction bases left unmatched: 8. This CDR3 comprises 17 residues. The CDR3 region is CASSLGVLGTGGYEQYF. For the CDR3, the DNA is TGTGCCAGCAGCTTAGGAGTCCTGGGGACAGGGGGCTACGAGCAGTACTTC.

The chain couples TRBV7-2 to TRBJ2-1, with 9 bases identical to TRBD2. The CDR3 is made up of 21 amino acids. Germline CDR1 and CDR2: SGHTA and FQGNSA. V trimming: 3 bases; J trimming: 8 bases; junction bases outside the gene matches: 26. CDR3 residues: CASSFPGRGGREGLYLYEQFF. As DNA, the CDR3 is TGTGCCAGCAGCTTCCCGGGAAGAGGGGGGCGGGAGGGCCTTTATTTGTATGAGCAGTTCTTC.

V is TRBV6-1 and J is TRBJ1-5, with 7 bases identical to TRBD1. The V gene end was trimmed by 7 bases and the J gene end by 5 bases; junction bases not matched to a gene: 14. Germline assignment: CDR1 MNHNS and CDR2 SASEGT. This CDR3 region has 16 residues. DNA of the CDR3: TGTGCCAGCACCAGAAGACAGGGTGGTTGGGATCAGCCCCAGCATTTT. Translation gives CASTRRQGGWDQPQHF.

This clonotype has ten or more counts. The rearrangement joins TRBV4-2 to TRBJ2-3; TRBD2 matches at 12 bases. The V gene end was trimmed by 5 bases and the J gene end by 6 bases; junction bases not matched to a gene: 15. The CDR3 covers 18 residues. Looked up from germline, CDR1 is LGHNA and CDR2 is YNFKEQ. DNA for the CDR3: TGTGCCAGCAGCTTGCGACTAGCGGGAGATCCGCCGGGGGATACGCAGTATTTT. It translates to CASSLRLAGDPPGDTQYF.